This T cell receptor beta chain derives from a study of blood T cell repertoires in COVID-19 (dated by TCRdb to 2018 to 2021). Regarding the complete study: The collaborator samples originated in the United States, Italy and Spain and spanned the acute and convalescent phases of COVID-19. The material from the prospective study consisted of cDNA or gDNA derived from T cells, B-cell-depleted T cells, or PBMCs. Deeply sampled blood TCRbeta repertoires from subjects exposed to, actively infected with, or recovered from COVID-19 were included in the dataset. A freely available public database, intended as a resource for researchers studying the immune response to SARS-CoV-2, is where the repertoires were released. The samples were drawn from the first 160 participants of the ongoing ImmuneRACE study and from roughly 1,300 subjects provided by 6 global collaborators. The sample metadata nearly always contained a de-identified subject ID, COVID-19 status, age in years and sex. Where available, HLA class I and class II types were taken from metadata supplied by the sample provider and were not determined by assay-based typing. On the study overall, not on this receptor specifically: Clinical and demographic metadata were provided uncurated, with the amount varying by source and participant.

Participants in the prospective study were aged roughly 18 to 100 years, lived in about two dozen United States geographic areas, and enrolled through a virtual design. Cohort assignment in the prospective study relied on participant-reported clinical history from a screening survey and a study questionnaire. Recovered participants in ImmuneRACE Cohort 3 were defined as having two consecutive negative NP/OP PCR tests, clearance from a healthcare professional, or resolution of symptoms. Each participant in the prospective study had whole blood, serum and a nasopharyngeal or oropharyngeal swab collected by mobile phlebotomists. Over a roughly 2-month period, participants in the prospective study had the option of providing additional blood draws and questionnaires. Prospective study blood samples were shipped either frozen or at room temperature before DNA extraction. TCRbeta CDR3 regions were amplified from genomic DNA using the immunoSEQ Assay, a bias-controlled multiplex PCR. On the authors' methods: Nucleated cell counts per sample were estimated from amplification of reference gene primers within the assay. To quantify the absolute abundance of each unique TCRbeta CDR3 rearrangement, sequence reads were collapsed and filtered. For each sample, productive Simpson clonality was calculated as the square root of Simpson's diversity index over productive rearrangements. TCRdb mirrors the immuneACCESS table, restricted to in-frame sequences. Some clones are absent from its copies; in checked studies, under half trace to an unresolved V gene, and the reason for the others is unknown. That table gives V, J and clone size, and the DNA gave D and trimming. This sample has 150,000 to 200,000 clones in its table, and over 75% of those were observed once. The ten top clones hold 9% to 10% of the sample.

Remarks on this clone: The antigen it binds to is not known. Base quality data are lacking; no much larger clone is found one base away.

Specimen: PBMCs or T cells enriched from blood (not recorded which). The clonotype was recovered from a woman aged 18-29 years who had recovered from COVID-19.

CDR3 reads: CATQEDISEAFF. The DNA sequence follows: TGTGCCACCCAAGAGGACATTTCTGAAGCTTTCTTT. The chain couples TRBV12-3 or TRBV12-4 to TRBJ1-1, and the D gene may be TRBD1, 5 bases matching. Reading from cysteine to phenylalanine, the CDR3 counts 12 amino acids. Only the CDR3 DNA is retained, 36 bases long and in frame from the first base. V loses 10 bases, J loses 6 bases, and the germline ends lie 15 bases apart.